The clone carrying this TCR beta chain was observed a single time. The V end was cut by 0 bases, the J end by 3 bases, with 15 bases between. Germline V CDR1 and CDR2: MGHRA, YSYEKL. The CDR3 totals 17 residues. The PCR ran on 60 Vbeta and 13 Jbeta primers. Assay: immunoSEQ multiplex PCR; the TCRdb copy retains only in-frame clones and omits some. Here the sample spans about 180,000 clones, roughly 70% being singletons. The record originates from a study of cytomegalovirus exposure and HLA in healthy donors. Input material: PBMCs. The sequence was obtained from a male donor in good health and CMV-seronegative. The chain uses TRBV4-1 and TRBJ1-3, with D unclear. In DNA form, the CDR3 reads TGCGCCAGCAGCCAAGAACCCCGGGTCGTCGATGGAAACACCATATATTTT. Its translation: CASSQEPRVVDGNTIYF.